This paragraph reports one T cell receptor (beta chain). Its antigen is currently unknown. The sample originates from a study of T cell responses to AZD1222 COVID-19 vaccine. Germline lookup yields CDR1 SGHTA and CDR2 FQGTGA. The ends were cut back, 3 bases at V and 6 bases at J, with 16 bases in the middle. The CDR3 length is 15 residues. The assay was immunoSEQ multiplex PCR, and TCRdb's table has in-frame clones only and misses some. The repertoire consists of approximately 150,000 clones, with approximately 90% occurring once and the leading ten covering roughly 2.1%. Whole-study findings and limits: Only after the peak T cell response were repertoires sampled. The reported proportion of spike-specific TCRs targeting unmutated variant regions was nearly half.

The TCR comes from an adult in good health. V usage is TRBV7-3 and J usage is TRBJ2-3; a weak D match, TRBD2 (7 bases). The sample was peripheral blood, taken on day 0 of AZD1222 vaccination. The CDR3 region is CASSFTSATGDTQYF. In nucleotides, the CDR3 is TGTGCCAGCAGCTTCACTAGCGCCACAGGGGATACGCAGTATTTT.